What follows are 8 T cell receptor beta chains derived from one specimen sequenced in a study of cytomegalovirus exposure and HLA in healthy donors. The PCR was carried out with 60 Vbeta primers and 13 Jbeta primers. Profiling relied on immunoSEQ multiplex PCR, and the TCRdb table lists in-frame clones only, not all of them. The sample consists of a few hundred thousand clones, 65% to 80% of them appearing once. Sequencing was done on a sample of PBMCs. These receptors came from a girl under 10 years old in good health and CMV-seronegative.

The V gene is TRBV11-2, the J gene TRBJ2-1; weak D call: TRBD2 (6 bases). Germline values: CDR1 SGHAT, CDR2 FQNNGV. The CDR3 loop spans 16 amino acids. V was cut by 5 bases and J by 3 bases, with 17 bases left in between. The DNA of the CDR3 is TGTGCCAGCAGCCGAGGAAGTCGGGGGTACTACAATGAGCAGTTCTTC. Protein product: CASSRGSRGYYNEQFF. The variable domain in full, completed from reference TRBV11-2 and TRBJ2-1, reads EAGVAQSPRYKIIEKRQSVAFWCNPISGHATLYWYQQILGQGPKLLIQFQNNGVVDDSQLPKDRFSAERLKGVDSTLKIQPAKLEDSAVYLCASSRGSRGYYNEQFFGPGTRLTVL.

The chain employs TRBV20-1 and TRBJ2-5, with D possibly matching TRBD2 (5 bases). Trimming removed 5 bases at V and 7 bases at J, with 8 bases between. This CDR3 has 10 residues. The germline CDR1 and CDR2 sequences are DFQATT and SNEGSKA (reference sequence). For the CDR3, the DNA is TGCAGTGCTGGCGCGGGGACCCAGTACTTC. Translated: CSAGAGTQYF.

This clone was seen once. The J gene is TRBJ1-1, the V gene TRBV29-1; D remains ambiguous. This CDR3 region has 15 residues. Germline loops: CDR1 SQVTM, CDR2 ANQGSEA. The V end lost 5 bases, the J end lost 0 bases, and 16 bases lay between the germline ends. The CDR3 loop is CSVSTKGHMNTEAFF. CDR3 in DNA: TGCAGCGTTTCGACTAAAGGGCACATGAACACTGAAGCTTTCTTT.

The gene calls are TRBV5-1 and TRBJ2-5; 10 bases line up with TRBD1. The CDR3 is 16 amino acids. Germline V gene sequence: CDR1 SGHRS, CDR2 YFSETQ. With V trimmed by 0 bases and J by 4 bases, 6 bases remained unmatched. CDR3 DNA: TGCGCCAGCAGCTTGGGGGGACAGGGGTTTCGAGAGACCCAGTACTTC. It encodes CASSLGGQGFRETQYF. Full variable domain (outside the CDR3, taken from reference TRBV5-1 and TRBJ2-5): KAGVTQTPRYLIKTRGQQVTLSCSPISGHRSVSWYQQTPGQGLQFLFEYFSETQRNKGNFPGRFSGRQFSNSRSEMNVSTLELGDSALYLCASSLGGQGFRETQYFGPGTRLLVL.

The V call is TRBV27, the J call TRBJ2-7; TRBD1 might be the D (6 bases). Trimming took off 5 bases at V and 9 bases at J, with 20 bases between the two ends. The CDR3 loop spans 14 amino acids. Germline CDR1 is MNHEY and CDR2 is SMNVEV (reference sequence). CDR3 nucleotide sequence: TGTGCCAGCAGTCCCCTCCCAACAGGGTCATGGCAGTACTTC. Protein sequence: CASSPLPTGSWQYF.

This clone was counted a few times. The chain combines TRBV6-1 with TRBJ2-2; 11 bases agree with TRBD1. With 6 bases clipped from V and 4 bases from J, the junction kept 4 bases outside the gene matches. The CDR3 contains 15 residues. Germline V gives CDR1 MNHNS, CDR2 SASEGT. DNA for the CDR3: TGTGCCAGCAGGGGGGGGACAGGGGGCACCGGGGAGCTGTTTTTT. As protein: CASRGGTGGTGELFF.

The V call is TRBV11-3, the J call TRBJ2-2; TRBD2 agrees at 7 bases. The length of the CDR3 is 15 residues. V lost 5 bases and J lost 7; bases outside the gene matches: 10. CDR1 SGHNT and CDR2 YENEEA come from the germline V gene. In DNA, the CDR3 is TGTGCCAGCAGCCCCCGCGGGAGTACGGTCGGGGAGCTGTTTTTT. Protein product: CASSPRGSTVGELFF.

This chain's CDR3 is CASSISDWKETQYF. The CDR3 DNA follows: TGTGCCAGCAGCATATCCGACTGGAAAGAGACCCAGTACTTC. The chain links TRBV5-6 to TRBJ2-5, with D uncertain. Germline V CDR1 and CDR2: SGHDT, YYEEEE. The V gene lost 4 bases and the J gene lost 3 bases, with 13 bases spanning the gap. CDR3 size: 14 residues.